This T cell receptor beta chain comes out of a study of human T cells and chemical hapten exposure. Separate cDNA molecules received unique molecular identifiers, which the library attached to them. TCRdb reprocessed the RACE reads with MiXCR, giving one entry per CDR3 protein. The table lists 96,000 or so distinct CDR3 sequences, about 9.3% of them singletons. Stated time point: patch test 2, 6 weeks after DPC sensitization. The treatment was: therapeutic diphenylcyclopropenone sensitization with weekly scalp DPC. In its sample, this clonotype was seen many times. The specimen comprised whole blood, sampled in connection with sensitization to the hapten diphenylcyclopropenone (DPC). This receptor was identified in a woman between 40 and 50 years old with alopecia areata. Some clones in this sample may be carry-over from other donors' samples.

The CDR3 sequence: CASSLNGNTQPQHF. CDR3 sequence (DNA): TGTGCCAGCAGCTTGAACGGGAACACTCAGCCCCAGCATTTT. The genes are TRBV5-6 and TRBJ1-5; D gene ambiguous. Deletions cut 1 base from V and 6 bases from J, with 11 bases between. Germline V gene lookup returns CDR1 SGHDT and CDR2 YYEEEE. CDR3 length equals 14 residues.